A single sample is the source of the 22 T cell receptor beta chains below, sequenced in a study of CD8 T cells in Susac syndrome. Random hexamers primed reverse transcription of about 0.45 to 1 ug RNA. TCRdb reprocessed the immunoSEQ multiplex PCR reads with MiXCR, giving one entry per CDR3 protein. The table has approximately 140,000 distinct CDR3 sequences, roughly 96% seen once. The sequenced material came from CD4+ T cells from PBMCs. The receptor source for this set is a human donor with multiple sclerosis.

The V call is TRBV20-1, the J call TRBJ1-1, with a possible D match to TRBD1 (6 bases). Between the trimmed V and J ends, which lost 6 bases and 3 bases, there was a span of 20 bases. The CDR3 length is 15 residues. Germline V gene sequence: CDR1 DFQATT, CDR2 SNEGSKA (reference sequence). The CDR3 DNA reads TGCAGTGCGCAGGGGCCCCTCTGGTCTGACACTGAAGCTTTCTTT. It translates to CSAQGPLWSDTEAFF.

For the CDR3, the DNA is TGTGCCAGCACCGGACTAGCGGGGGGAACCTACAATGAGCAGTTCTTC. Protein product: CASTGLAGGTYNEQFF. This chain links TRBV2 with TRBJ2-1; 14 bases fit TRBD2. Per the germline V gene, CDR1 is SNHLY and CDR2 is FYNNEI. The V gene end was trimmed by 7 bases and the J gene end by 2 bases; junction bases not matched to a gene: 4. CDR3 size: 16 residues.

The chain has TRBV7-3 and TRBJ1-6; D remains unclear. Trimming removed 5 bases at V and 8 bases at J, with 16 bases between. Germline lookup yields CDR1 SGHTA and CDR2 FQGTGA. This CDR3 is 15 amino acids long. CDR3 residues: CASSPRPGAHSPLHF. CDR3 bases: TGTGCCAGCAGCCCGCGGCCGGGAGCCCATTCACCCCTCCACTTT.

The chain uses TRBV28 and TRBJ2-6, with TRBD1 matching 9 bases. In germline, CDR1 is MDHEN, CDR2 SYDVKM. This CDR3 is built from 15 residues. The junction had 2 bases not matched to a gene; V was cut back by 6 bases and J by 2 bases. The CDR3 DNA reads as TGTGCCAGCAGGGGACAGGGTGCTGGGGCCAACGTCCTGACTTTC. This sequence encodes CASRGQGAGANVLTF.

The chain employs TRBV6-2 or TRBV6-3 and TRBJ1-5; D gene uncertain. This CDR3 has 12 amino acids. The V gene lost 7 bases and the J gene lost 7 bases, with 11 bases spanning the gap. The germline V gene encodes CDR1 MNHEY and CDR2 SVGEGT. The CDR3 loop reads CASTSKGQPQHF. CDR3 DNA sequence: TGTGCCAGCACCTCTAAAGGACAGCCCCAGCATTTT.

This sequence joins TRBV12-3 or TRBV12-4 and TRBJ2-3; TRBD2 matches at 11 bases. This CDR3 is 15 amino acids long. The V segment lost 6 bases and the J segment 1 base; nucleotides outside the gene matches: 3. The CDR3 DNA sequence: TGTGCCAGCAGCTTTAGCGGGGGGGGCACAGATACGCAGTATTTT. Amino acid sequence: CASSFSGGGTDTQYF.

The CDR3 loop reads CASKSGTSGPNNEQFF. CDR3 coding DNA: TGTGCCAGCAAATCCGGGACTAGCGGGCCGAACAATGAGCAGTTCTTC. This chain joins TRBV5-4 and TRBJ2-1; TRBD2 matches 12 bases. The CDR3 runs 16 residues. Germline loops: CDR1 SGHNT, CDR2 YYREEE (reference sequence). The V gene end was trimmed by 6 bases and the J gene end by 5 bases; junction bases not matched to a gene: 9.

The sample holds one count of this clonotype. This sequence joins TRBV20-1 and TRBJ1-1, with D maybe TRBD1 (6 bases). This CDR3 is built from 12 residues. Trimming removed 4 bases at V and 8 bases at J, with 14 bases between. CDR1 DFQATT and CDR2 SNEGSKA come from the germline V gene (reference sequence). CDR3 in amino acids: CSATGVGREAFF. In DNA form, the CDR3 reads TGCAGTGCTACAGGGGTTGGAAGGGAAGCTTTCTTT.

This clonotype was seen a few times. V and J are TRBV7-8 and TRBJ1-2; D gene uncertain. V lost 3 bases to trimming and J lost 0 bases, with 8 bases between them. Germline CDR1 reads SGHVS; CDR2 reads FQNEAQ. The CDR3 is 14 amino acids. The CDR3 spells CASSLGTTNYGYTF. The CDR3 DNA is TGTGCCAGCAGCTTGGGCACGACTAACTATGGCTACACCTTC. The variable domain in full, with the rest retrieved from reference TRBV7-8 and TRBJ1-2, is GAGVSQSPRYKVAKRGQDVALRCDPISGHVSLFWYQQALGQGPEFLTYFQNEAQLDKSGLPSDRFFAERPEGSVSTLKIQRTQQEDSAVYLCASSLGTTNYGYTFGSGTRLTVV.

The V gene is TRBV14, the J gene TRBJ2-3; TRBD2 agrees at 10 bases. Losses at the gene ends were 3 bases for V and 2 bases for J; bases not matched to a gene: 8. The CDR3 length is 17 residues. CDR1 and CDR2 from the germline V gene are SGHDN and FVKESK. The CDR3 DNA sequence: TGTGCCAGCAGCCACCGTAGCGGGGGGAACCCCACAGATACGCAGTATTTT. Translation: CASSHRSGGNPTDTQYF.

The chain has TRBV28 and TRBJ2-7; D gene ambiguous. The CDR3 runs 13 residues. With 7 bases removed from V and 2 bases from J, the gap between germline ends came to 12 bases. Germline V CDR1 and CDR2: MDHEN, SYDVKM. This CDR3 reads CASMWAVTYEQYF. The CDR3 bases are TGTGCCAGCATGTGGGCGGTGACCTACGAGCAGTACTTC.

The chain carries TRBV5-6 and TRBJ2-1; weak D call: TRBD1 (6 bases). Trimming left V 5 bases short and J 7 bases short, with 13 bases between. The CDR3 is 13 residues long. The germline V gene has CDR1 SGHDT and CDR2 YYEEEE. In DNA form, the CDR3 reads TGTGCCAGCAGGATGACAGGCTTGAATGAGCAGTTCTTC. Its protein is CASRMTGLNEQFF.

J is TRBJ2-2 and V is TRBV20-1; D assignment may be TRBD1 or TRBD2 (5 bases each). Germline CDR1 reads DFQATT; CDR2 reads SNEGSKA (reference sequence). V lost 6 bases to trimming and J lost 5 bases, with 19 bases between them. The CDR3 runs to 15 residues. The CDR3 sequence: CSAPGRGVRTGELFF. DNA of the CDR3: TGCAGTGCCCCGGGACGGGGAGTACGGACCGGGGAGCTGTTTTTT.

The chain recombines TRBV4-3 with TRBJ1-4; D may be TRBD1 (6 bases). CDR1 LGHNA and CDR2 YSLEER come from the germline V gene. The ends were cut back, 3 bases at V and 5 bases at J, with 13 bases in the middle. This CDR3 is built from 15 residues. CDR3 amino acids: CASSQNRASNEKLFF. CDR3 sequence (DNA): TGCGCCAGCAGCCAGAACAGGGCCTCGAATGAAAAACTGTTTTTT.

The rearrangement joins TRBV3-1 to TRBJ2-1, with TRBD1 as a possible D gene (5 bases). Germline-derived CDR1 and CDR2 are LGHDT and YNNKEL (reference sequence). The CDR3 loop spans 16 amino acids. Trimming removed 5 bases from V and 8 bases from J, with 22 bases in between. CDR3: CASSSRWGPLRDEQFF. CDR3 DNA sequence: TGTGCCAGCAGCAGCCGTTGGGGCCCACTTCGAGATGAGCAGTTCTTC.

The V gene is TRBV7-2, the J gene TRBJ2-3; a possible D gene is TRBD2 (6 bases). Germline CDR1 reads SGHTA; CDR2 reads FQGNSA. The CDR3 sequence is 17 residues long. The V gene lost 4 bases and the J gene lost 2 bases, with 19 bases spanning the gap. In DNA, the CDR3 is TGTGCCAGCAGCTCAGGGAGGACCCGCACTTTCACAGATACGCAGTATTTT. Its protein product is CASSSGRTRTFTDTQYF.

The rearrangement joins TRBV5-1 to TRBJ1-2; maybe TRBD1 (6 bases). The germline CDR1 and CDR2 sequences are SGHRS and YFSETQ. V was cut by 1 base and J by 0 bases, with 10 bases left in between. This CDR3 contains 15 residues. CDR3 residues: CASSLLTGANYGYTF. CDR3 DNA: TGCGCCAGCAGCTTGTTGACAGGTGCTAACTATGGCTACACCTTC.

CDR3 nucleotides: TGTGCCAGCAGCACCCTCGACAGGGAGGATGAGCAGTTCTTC. Protein sequence: CASSTLDREDEQFF. The V gene is TRBV28, the J gene TRBJ2-1; possible D gene TRBD1, 7 bases. The CDR3 consists of 14 residues. With 6 bases removed from V and 8 bases from J, the gap between germline ends came to 17 bases. Germline V gene lookup returns CDR1 MDHEN and CDR2 SYDVKM.

The chain uses TRBV3-1 and TRBJ2-7, with D unclear. Trimming removed 5 bases at V and 3 bases at J, with 11 bases between. CDR3 length equals 13 residues. Germline V gene lookup returns CDR1 LGHDT and CDR2 YNNKEL (reference sequence). The CDR3 region has the DNA TGTGCCAGCAGCGGGCAGCCCGTCTACGAGCAGTACTTC. Amino acid sequence: CASSGQPVYEQYF.

The chain has TRBV9 and TRBJ2-3, with 9 bases identical to TRBD2. Trimming removed 0 bases from V and 2 bases from J; junction bases left unmatched: 4. This CDR3 spans 16 amino acids. From germline, CDR1 is SGDLS and CDR2 YYNGEE. The CDR3 bases are TGTGCCAGCAGCGTAGGGCCTAGCGGGGTCACAGATACGCAGTATTTT. Amino acid sequence: CASSVGPSGVTDTQYF.

This sequence joins TRBV3-1 and TRBJ1-1, with a tentative D call TRBD1 (5 bases). Germline-derived CDR1 and CDR2 are LGHDT and YNNKEL (reference sequence). V was pared by 1 base and J by 5 bases, with 14 bases between. There are 15 residues in the CDR3. In DNA, the CDR3 is TGTGCCAGCAGCCAAGGCCGGGGGGACGTAACTGAAGCTTTCTTT. This gives the protein CASSQGRGDVTEAFF.

V is TRBV28 and J is TRBJ1-5, with D perhaps TRBD1 (5 bases). The V end lost 2 bases, the J end lost 6 bases, and 17 bases lay between the germline ends. The germline V gene has CDR1 MDHEN and CDR2 SYDVKM. The CDR3 covers 16 residues. The CDR3 DNA sequence: TGTGCCAGCAGTTTAATGCCGGATGGGGGAGGTCAGCCCCAGCATTTT. Protein sequence: CASSLMPDGGGQPQHF.